This TCR beta chain was sequenced for a study of blood T cell repertoires in COVID-19. For the study at large: Sites in the United States, Italy and Spain provided acute and convalescent COVID-19 samples.

Original methodology: Nucleated cell counts were estimated from reference gene primer amplification. The method was immunoSEQ multiplex PCR; TCRdb's version includes in-frame clones alone and lacks a portion of them. V, J and clone size are those of that table, while D and trimming were read from the DNA. This sample yields 240,000 or so clones, of which 86% are seen a single time; over 2% belongs to the top ten. Cohort assignment relied on participant-reported clinical history. After removal of 1 base from V and 8 bases from J, the junction contained 1 base not matched to a gene. The CDR3 totals 13 residues. From germline, CDR1 is SGHNT and CDR2 YENEEA.

The sequencing sample was made of PBMCs or T cells enriched from blood (not recorded which). The TCR originated in a woman in her forties or fifties who had recovered from COVID-19. The chain carries TRBV11-3 and TRBJ1-4; 7 nucleotides agree with TRBD1. CDR3 loop: CASSLGGGEKLFF. The CDR3 bases are TGTGCCAGCAGCTTAGGAGGGGGCGAAAAACTGTTTTTT.